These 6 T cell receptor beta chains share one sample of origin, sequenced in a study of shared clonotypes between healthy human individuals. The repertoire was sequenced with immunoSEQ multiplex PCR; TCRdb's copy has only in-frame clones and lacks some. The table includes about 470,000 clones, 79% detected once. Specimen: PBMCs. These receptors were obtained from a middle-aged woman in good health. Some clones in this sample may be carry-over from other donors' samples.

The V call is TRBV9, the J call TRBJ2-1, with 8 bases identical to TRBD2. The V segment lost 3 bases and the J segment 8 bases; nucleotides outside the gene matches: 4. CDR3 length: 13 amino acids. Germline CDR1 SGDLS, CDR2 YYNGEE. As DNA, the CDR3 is TGTGCCAGCAGCGGTGGGACTAGTTATGAGCAGTTCTTC. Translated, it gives CASSGGTSYEQFF.

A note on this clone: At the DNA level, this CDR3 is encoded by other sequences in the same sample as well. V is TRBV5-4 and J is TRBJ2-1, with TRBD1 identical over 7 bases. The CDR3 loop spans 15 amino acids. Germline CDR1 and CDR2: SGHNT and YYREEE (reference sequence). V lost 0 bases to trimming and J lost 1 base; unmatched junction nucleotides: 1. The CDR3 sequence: CASSLDRGSYNEQFF. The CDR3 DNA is TGTGCCAGCAGCTTGGACAGGGGATCCTACAATGAGCAGTTCTTC.

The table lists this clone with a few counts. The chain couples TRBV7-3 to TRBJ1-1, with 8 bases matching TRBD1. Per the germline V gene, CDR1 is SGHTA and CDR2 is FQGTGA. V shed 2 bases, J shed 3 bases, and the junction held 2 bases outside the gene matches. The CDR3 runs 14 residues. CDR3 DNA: TGTGCCAGCAGCTTACAGGGGGCGGACACTGAAGCTTTCTTT. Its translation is CASSLQGADTEAFF.

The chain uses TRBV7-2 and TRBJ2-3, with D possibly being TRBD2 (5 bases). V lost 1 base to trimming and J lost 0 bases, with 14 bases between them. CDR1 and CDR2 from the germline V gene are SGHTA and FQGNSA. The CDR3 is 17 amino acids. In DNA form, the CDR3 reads TGTGCCAGCAGCTTAGATTTTAGCGCCAGAAGCACAGATACGCAGTATTTT. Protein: CASSLDFSARSTDTQYF. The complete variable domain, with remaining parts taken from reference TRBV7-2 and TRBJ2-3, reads GAGVSQSPSNKVTEKGKDVELRCDPISGHTALYWYRQSLGQGLEFLIYFQGNSAPDKSGLPSDRFSAERTGGSVSTLTIQRTQQEDSAVYLCASSLDFSARSTDTQYFGPGTRLTVL.

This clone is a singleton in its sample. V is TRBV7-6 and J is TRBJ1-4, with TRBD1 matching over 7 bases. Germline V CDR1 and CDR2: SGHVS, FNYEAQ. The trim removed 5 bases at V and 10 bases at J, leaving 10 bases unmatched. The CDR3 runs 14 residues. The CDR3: CASSPQGDLVKLFF. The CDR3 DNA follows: TGTGCCAGCAGCCCGCAGGGGGATCTCGTAAAACTGTTTTTT.

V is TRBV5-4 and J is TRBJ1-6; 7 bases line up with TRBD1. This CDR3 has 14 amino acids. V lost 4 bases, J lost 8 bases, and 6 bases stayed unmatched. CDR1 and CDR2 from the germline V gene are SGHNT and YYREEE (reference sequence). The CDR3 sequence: CASSPRDSHSPLHF. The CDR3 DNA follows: TGTGCCAGCAGCCCCCGGGACAGTCATTCACCCCTCCACTTT.